This T cell receptor (beta chain) stems from a study of blood T cell repertoires in COVID-19. At the level of the study: PBMCs, B-cell-depleted T cells, or T cells provided the cDNA or gDNA that made up the material.

Germline loops: CDR1 SGHNT, CDR2 YENEEA. CDR3 length: 16 residues. Losses at the gene ends were 5 bases for V and 2 bases for J; bases not matched to a gene: 5. Sequenced by immunoSEQ multiplex PCR; TCRdb stores in-frame clones only, minus some. Of roughly 200,000 clones detected, about 84% appear once; the ten largest clones hold over 7.5%. The chain carries TRBV11-3 and TRBJ2-2, with 10 bases fitting TRBD1. Sequenced input: PBMCs or T cells enriched from blood (not recorded which). This clonotype was sampled from a woman younger than 45 who had recovered from COVID-19. CDR3 nucleotide sequence: TGTGCCAGCAGCCCCCGACAGGGGGCCAACACCGGGGAGCTGTTTTTT. Translated, it gives CASSPRQGANTGELFF.